This paragraph reports one T cell receptor beta chain. This clone was seen once. Its recognized antigen is unknown. No much larger clone exists at a distance of one base, and base qualities are not known. Sorted unstimulated T cells and proliferating T cells recovered from mixed lymphocyte reactions were subjected to TCRbeta CDR3 sequencing. Fresh whole blood from ten HLA-typed healthy donors served as the source for isolating PBMCs. To map where alloreactive clones came from, CD4+ non-regulatory T cells in the unstimulated state were FACS-sorted. This sample is part of a study of siplizumab effects on memory and regulatory T cells (dated by TCRdb to about 2019). Regarding the research as a whole: The study looked at the effect of siplizumab, an anti-CD2 antibody, on alloreactive T-cell subsets in allogeneic mixed lymphocyte reactions made from human PBMCs.

The CDR3 holds 15 amino acids from the cysteine to the phenylalanine. Only CDR3 DNA remains: 45 bases, in frame from the first base. The junction carries 11 bases between V and J, which are trimmed by 2 bases and 1 base respectively. CDR1 and CDR2, looked up from the germline V gene, are MDHEN and SYDVKM. The library was generated by the immunoSEQ multiplex PCR assay. Each sample had about 10^5 TCR templates assayed by the deep sequencing platform. Genomic DNA extracted from sorted T cells was used for TCRbeta CDR3 sequencing. The published analysis was carried out like this. The R programming language was used for clonal analysis of TCRbeta CDR3 data. Alloreactive CD4+ and CD8+ clones were identified by comparing unstimulated samples to CFSE-low samples taken after the reaction. Regulatory or non-regulatory origin was assigned to alloreactive CD4+ clones by matching of sequences to sorted unstimulated Treg and non-Treg repertoires. TCRdb carries this immuneACCESS record with in-frame sequences only. Its versions omit some clonotypes, under half of them owing to an unresolved V gene in the studies checked, with the rest unexplained. V and J calls and clone size come straight from that table; D and trimming were deduced from the DNA. A total of approximately 98,000 clones appear in this sample, about 93% of them only once. Approximately 1.4% of the sample belongs to the ten largest clones.

The investigation overall reported the following: Roughly 75-97% of proliferating CD4+ or CD8+ clones could not be assigned a naive or memory phenotype. Unstimulated naive T cells appeared more diverse than memory T cells, and naive cells seemed to contribute substantially to the alloresponse. Siplizumab significantly reduced the cumulative frequency of alloreactive sequences traceable to unstimulated CD4+ memory T cells. Because sequences at frequencies below about 10^-5 were poorly captured, only a minor fraction of alloreactive clones could be mapped back to unstimulated subsets. Among mappable alloreactive CD4+ clones, the Treg-derived fraction averaged 68.8% with siplizumab versus 25% to 30% in control reactions. No functional confirmation was obtained for the suppressive function of proliferating Tregs from siplizumab cultures.

The sample consisted of non-Treg CD4+ T cells sorted from blood. In light of the paper, this sample's cell subset or site label describes: FACS-sorted unstimulated CD4+ non-regulatory T cells. This receptor was identified in a human donor in good health. In this chain, TRBV28 is recombined with TRBJ1-1; no D gene call is confident. Here is the DNA: TGTGCCAGCAGTTTACTAGTGCAGCCGAACACTGAAGCTTTCTTT. Its translation reads: CASSLLVQPNTEAFF.